Listed below are T cell receptor beta chains from one sample, sequenced in a study of blood T cell repertoires in COVID-19. Libraries were prepared by immunoSEQ multiplex PCR; TCRdb keeps only in-frame clonotypes and omits some of them. The sample has 250,000 to 350,000 clones; about nine tenths are singletons. Sequencing used PBMCs or T cells enriched from blood (not recorded which). These TCRs come from a man aged 55 to 70 who had recovered from COVID-19. Both conserved end residues are trimmed from each CDR3. The order of the fields is J gene, clone size, V gene, CDR3 protein. Clone size is not always given. Where it is, it says once, few, many or a class for expanded clones.

>TRBJ1-5|-|TRBV27
ASTLGGARQPQH
>TRBJ1-2|few|TRBV6-1
ASSDPYYYGYT
>TRBJ2-1|-|TRBV9
ASSVGGSEINEQF
>TRBJ2-3|-|TRBV6-2/TRBV6-3
ASSTPGGGTDTQY
>TRBJ2-7|few|TRBV18
ASSPGGQSAGQY
>TRBJ2-3|-|TRBV6-4
ASSVSGIRTDTQY
>TRBJ1-5|-|TRBV18
ASSPANNRGRGDQPQH
>TRBJ2-7|-|TRBV29-1
SVETRANSYEQY
>TRBJ2-7|-|TRBV27
ASRPSGGGYYEQY
>TRBJ2-5|-|TRBV5-1
ASSLEQPRRETQY
>TRBJ2-1|-|TRBV6-5
ASSNQPSSYNEQF
>TRBJ1-2|-|TRBV5-8
ASSLATAGYGYT
>TRBJ2-2|-|TRBV5-1
ASSMGSGSAGELF
>TRBJ2-7|-|TRBV11-1
ASTKDRGLYEQY
>TRBJ1-2|few|TRBV2
ASSYGGSYGYT
>TRBJ2-2|-|TRBV7-8
ASSDRDRVPGELF
>TRBJ1-2|-|TRBV5-8
ASSDGTGYGYT
>TRBJ2-1|once|TRBV6-5
ASSYTSGGYNEQF
>TRBJ2-3|-|TRBV3-1/TRBV3-2
ASSHAFSWTAPQDTQY
>TRBJ2-7|-|TRBV3-1/TRBV3-2
ASSPSGGTTYEQY
>TRBJ1-2|-|TRBV6-2/TRBV6-3
ASSSLLTQLSSGYT
>TRBJ1-3|-|TRBV3-1/TRBV3-2
ASSDTWRGGNTIY
>TRBJ1-1|-|TRBV10-3
AISGGQGAVNTEAF
>TRBJ2-1|-|TRBV15
ATSRDGQVHNEQF
>TRBJ1-6|-|TRBV5-8
ASSLGQGNSYNSPLH
>TRBJ2-5|-|TRBV6-1
ASSERPGLGETQY
>TRBJ2-2|-|TRBV7-9
ASSRETGELF
>TRBJ2-1|-|TRBV5-1
ASSLSGFSYNEQF
>TRBJ1-1|-|TRBV24-1
ATSHTGNTEAF
>TRBJ1-1|-|TRBV29-1
SAGAFMNTEAF
>TRBJ2-7|-|TRBV3-1/TRBV3-2
ASSQDVLAGAEQY
>TRBJ1-2|-|TRBV18
ASSLQDYYGYT
>TRBJ1-5|-|TRBV7-9
ASSLTGGNQPQH
>TRBJ2-5|-|TRBV5-1
ASSLLATQETQY
>TRBJ1-2|-|TRBV5-6
ASSLFLADYGYT
>TRBJ2-3|-|TRBV4-2
ASSRSGQGDPSTDTQY
>TRBJ1-1|-|TRBV12-3/TRBV12-4
ATSNAENTEAF
>TRBJ1-5|-|TRBV6-4
ASSRGWARIERNQPQH
>TRBJ2-3|-|TRBV14
ASSQMSYTDTQY
>TRBJ2-5|-|TRBV5-1
ASSLVPGVFETQY
>TRBJ2-2|few|TRBV24-1
ATSDPKTGNTGELF
>TRBJ1-6|-|TRBV6-5
ASREGDRGRSPLH
>TRBJ2-1|-|TRBV11-2
ASSLGPEQF
>TRBJ1-1|-|TRBV7-8
ASSFTGESMNTEAF
>TRBJ2-6|-|TRBV28
ASGGTASGANVLT
>TRBJ2-1|-|TRBV20-1
SASASGAGAYNEQF
>TRBJ2-1|few|TRBV5-1
ASSPGGGRAYNEQF
>TRBJ1-2|-|TRBV18
ASSPNRANGYT
>TRBJ1-1|-|TRBV14
ASSPTGRGMNTEAF
>TRBJ2-1|-|TRBV11-3
ASSRKIWGLAIHEQF
>TRBJ1-1|-|TRBV6-2/TRBV6-3
ASSLEQGTAAEAF
>TRBJ1-5|-|TRBV6-6
ASSSPWEGPDQPQH
>TRBJ2-1|-|TRBV11-3
ASSSGRGRSGLNEQF